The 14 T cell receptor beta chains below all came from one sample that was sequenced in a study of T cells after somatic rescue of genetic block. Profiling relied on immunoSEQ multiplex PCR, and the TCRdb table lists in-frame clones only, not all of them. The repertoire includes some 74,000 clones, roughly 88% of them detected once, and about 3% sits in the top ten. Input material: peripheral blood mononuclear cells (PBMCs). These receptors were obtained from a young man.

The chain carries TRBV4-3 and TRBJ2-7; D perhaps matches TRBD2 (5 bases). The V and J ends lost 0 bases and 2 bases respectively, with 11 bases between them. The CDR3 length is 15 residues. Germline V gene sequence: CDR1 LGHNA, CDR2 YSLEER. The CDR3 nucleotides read TGCGCCAGCAGCCAAGAAGTCCGAGGGACCTACGAGCAGTACTTC. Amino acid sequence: CASSQEVRGTYEQYF.

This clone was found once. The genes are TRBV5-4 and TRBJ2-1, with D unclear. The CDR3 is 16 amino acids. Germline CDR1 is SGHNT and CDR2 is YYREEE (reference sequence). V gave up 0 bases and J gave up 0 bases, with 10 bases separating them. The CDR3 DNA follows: TGTGCCAGCAGCTTGGGAAGTCAGAGCTCCTACAATGAGCAGTTCTTC. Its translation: CASSLGSQSSYNEQFF.

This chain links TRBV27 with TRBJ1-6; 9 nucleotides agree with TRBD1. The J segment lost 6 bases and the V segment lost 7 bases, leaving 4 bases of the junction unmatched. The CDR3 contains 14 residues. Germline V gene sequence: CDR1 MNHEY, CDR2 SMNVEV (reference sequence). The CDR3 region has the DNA TGTGCCAGCAAGGGGGGACAGGGTAATTCACCCCTCCACTTT. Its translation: CASKGGQGNSPLHF.

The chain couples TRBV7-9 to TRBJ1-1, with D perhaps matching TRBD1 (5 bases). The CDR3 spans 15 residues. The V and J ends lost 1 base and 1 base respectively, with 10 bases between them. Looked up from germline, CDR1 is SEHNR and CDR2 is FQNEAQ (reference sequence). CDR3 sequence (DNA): TGTGCCAGCAGCTTAGGGGGCGCGGGGAACACTGAAGCTTTCTTT. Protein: CASSLGGAGNTEAFF.

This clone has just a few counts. The CDR3 DNA sequence: TGCGCCAGCAGTGATGAGAACACTGAAGCTTTCTTT. Translating gives CASSDENTEAFF. The chain uses TRBV10-1 and TRBJ1-1; D gene uncertain. The CDR3 covers 12 residues. The germline gives CDR1 WNHNN, CDR2 SYGVQD (reference sequence). V was shortened by 3 bases and J by 1 base, with 3 bases between the two germline ends.

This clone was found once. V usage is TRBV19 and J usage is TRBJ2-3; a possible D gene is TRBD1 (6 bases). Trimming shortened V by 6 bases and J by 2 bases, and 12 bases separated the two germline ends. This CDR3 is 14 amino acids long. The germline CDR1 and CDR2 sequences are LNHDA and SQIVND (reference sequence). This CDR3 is CASRVGGPTDTQYF. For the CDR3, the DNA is TGTGCCAGTAGAGTAGGGGGTCCCACAGATACGCAGTATTTT.

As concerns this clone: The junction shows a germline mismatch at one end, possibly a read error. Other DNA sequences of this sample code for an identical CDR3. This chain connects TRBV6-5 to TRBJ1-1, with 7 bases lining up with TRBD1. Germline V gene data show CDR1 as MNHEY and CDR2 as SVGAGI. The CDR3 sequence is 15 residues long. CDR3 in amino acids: CASRSRQGGGTEAFF. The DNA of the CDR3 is TGTGCTAGCAGATCGCGACAGGGAGGGGGCACTGAAGCTTTCTTT.

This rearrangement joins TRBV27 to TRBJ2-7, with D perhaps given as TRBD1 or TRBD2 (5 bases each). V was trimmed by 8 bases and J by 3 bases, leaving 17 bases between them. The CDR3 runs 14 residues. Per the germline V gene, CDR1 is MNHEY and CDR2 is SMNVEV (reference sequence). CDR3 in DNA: TGTGCCAGCTCCGGTCGCGGGCAGGGCTACGAGCAGTACTTC. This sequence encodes CASSGRGQGYEQYF.

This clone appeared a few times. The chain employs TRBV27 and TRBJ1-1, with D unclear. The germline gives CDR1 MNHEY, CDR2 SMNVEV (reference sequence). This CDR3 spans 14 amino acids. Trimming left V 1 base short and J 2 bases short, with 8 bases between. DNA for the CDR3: TGTGCCAGCAGTTTATGGGCAGCAAACACTGAAGCTTTCTTT. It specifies CASSLWAANTEAFF.

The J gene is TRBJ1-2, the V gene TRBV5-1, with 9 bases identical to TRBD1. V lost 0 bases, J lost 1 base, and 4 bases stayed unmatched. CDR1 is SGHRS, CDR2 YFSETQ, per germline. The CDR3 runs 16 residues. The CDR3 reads CASSLAGTGLNYGYTF. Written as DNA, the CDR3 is TGCGCCAGCAGCTTGGCCGGGACAGGGCTTAACTATGGCTACACCTTC. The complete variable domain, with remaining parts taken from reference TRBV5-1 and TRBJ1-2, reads KAGVTQTPRYLIKTRGQQVTLSCSPISGHRSVSWYQQTPGQGLQFLFEYFSETQRNKGNFPGRFSGRQFSNSRSEMNVSTLELGDSALYLCASSLAGTGLNYGYTFGSGTRLTVV.

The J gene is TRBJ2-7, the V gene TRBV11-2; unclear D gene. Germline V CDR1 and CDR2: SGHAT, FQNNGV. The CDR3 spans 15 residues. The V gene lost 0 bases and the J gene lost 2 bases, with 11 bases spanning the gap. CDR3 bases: TGTGCCAGCAGCTTAGATGGGCACTCCGCCTACGAGCAGTACTTC. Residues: CASSLDGHSAYEQYF.

CDR3 loop: CATGNPLYEQYF. As DNA, the CDR3 is TGTGCGACGGGGAACCCTCTCTACGAGCAGTACTTC. The chain has TRBV19 and TRBJ2-7, with D possibly TRBD2 on 5 matching bases. The CDR3 sequence is 12 residues long. Germline V gene data show CDR1 as LNHDA and CDR2 as SQIVND (reference sequence).

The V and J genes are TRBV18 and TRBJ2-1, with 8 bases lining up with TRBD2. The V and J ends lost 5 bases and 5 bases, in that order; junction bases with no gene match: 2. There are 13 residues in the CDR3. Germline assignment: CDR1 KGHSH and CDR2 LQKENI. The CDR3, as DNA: TGTGCCAGCTCAGTGACTAGCGACAATGAGCAGTTCTTC. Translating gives CASSVTSDNEQFF.

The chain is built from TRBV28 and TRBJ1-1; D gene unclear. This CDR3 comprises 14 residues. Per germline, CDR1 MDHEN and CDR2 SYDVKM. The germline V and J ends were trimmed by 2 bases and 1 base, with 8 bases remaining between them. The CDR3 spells CASSLTLKNTEAFF. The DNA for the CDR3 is TGTGCCAGCAGTTTAACACTGAAGAACACTGAAGCTTTCTTT.